The 18 T cell receptor beta chains below all came from one sample that was sequenced in a study of blood T cell repertoires in COVID-19. The assay was immunoSEQ multiplex PCR, and TCRdb's table has in-frame clones only and misses some. This sample has some 370,000 clones, with 89% found just once. Sequences were obtained from peripheral blood. These receptors came from a man in his forties with acute or convalescent COVID-19.

A single count supports this clone. The rearrangement uses TRBV19 and TRBJ1-2; the D gene is possibly TRBD1 (6 bases). V lost 3 bases, J lost 6 bases, and 14 bases lay in between. This CDR3 is 14 amino acids long. CDR1 and CDR2 (germline): LNHDA, SQIVND (reference sequence). CDR3 sequence: CASSIWGPKDGYTF. In DNA form, the CDR3 reads TGTGCCAGTAGTATTTGGGGGCCAAAGGATGGCTACACCTTC. The full variable domain, rest sourced from reference TRBV19 and TRBJ1-2, is DGGITQSPKYLFRKEGQNVTLSCEQNLNHDAMYWYRQDPGQGLRLIYYSQIVNDFQKGDIAEGYSVSREKKESFPLTVTSAQKNPTAFYLCASSIWGPKDGYTFGSGTRLTVV.

The chain links TRBV6-5 to TRBJ2-5, with TRBD2 matching 10 bases. V shed 5 bases and J 7 bases; nucleotides not matched to a gene: 7. The V gene's germline CDR1 is MNHEY and CDR2 SVGAGI. There are 14 residues in the CDR3. This CDR3 is CASSPLAGEVTQYF. The DNA for the CDR3 is TGTGCCAGCAGTCCGCTAGCGGGAGAGGTGACCCAGTACTTC.

The J gene is TRBJ2-7, the V gene TRBV9; D not resolved. This CDR3 is 13 amino acids long. From germline, CDR1 is SGDLS and CDR2 YYNGEE. Trimming left V 0 bases short and J 3 bases short, with 7 bases between. CDR3 residues: CASSVAPFYEQYF. As DNA, the CDR3 is TGTGCCAGCAGCGTAGCCCCGTTCTACGAGCAGTACTTC.

DNA of the CDR3: TGTGCCAGTAGTATCTGGGCAGGCAATCAGCCCCAGCATTTT. Protein sequence: CASSIWAGNQPQHF. V usage is TRBV19 and J usage is TRBJ1-5; D call uncertain. The CDR3 length is 14 residues. Germline V gives CDR1 LNHDA, CDR2 SQIVND (reference sequence). Trimming took 3 bases from V and 2 from J, leaving 8 bases between them.

The sample holds one count of this clone. The chain uses TRBV19 and TRBJ1-5; 10 nucleotides match TRBD1. The germline V gene has CDR1 LNHDA and CDR2 SQIVND (reference sequence). CDR3 length equals 18 residues. V trimming: 4 bases; J trimming: 2 bases; junction bases outside the gene matches: 11. The DNA of the CDR3 is TGTGCCAGTAGTACAACCGGGACAGGGGCGAGGGGCAATCAGCCCCAGCATTTT. Residues: CASSTTGTGARGNQPQHF.

The chain combines TRBV4-2 with TRBJ2-7, with 7 bases aligning to TRBD2. J gave up 5 bases and V 1 base, and 5 bases lay outside the gene matches. The length of the CDR3 is 14 residues. Germline V CDR1 and CDR2: LGHNA, YNFKEQ. This chain's CDR3 is CASSQAAGRHEQYF. DNA of the CDR3: TGTGCCAGCAGCCAAGCGGCCGGGAGGCACGAGCAGTACTTC.

The table lists this clone with a count of one. This chain joins TRBV28 and TRBJ1-4, with D possibly matching TRBD1 (5 bases). The length of the CDR3 is 15 residues. V lost 6 bases and J 7 bases, leaving 18 bases between the germline ends. Looked up from germline, CDR1 is MDHEN and CDR2 is SYDVKM. CDR3 DNA: TGTGCCAGCAGCCTCCCCCAGGGTGGAGTTGAAAAACTGTTTTTT. Translating it yields CASSLPQGGVEKLFF.

This clone showed up just once. The gene calls are TRBV27 and TRBJ1-1; no reliable D call. Germline V gene lookup returns CDR1 MNHEY and CDR2 SMNVEV (reference sequence). V was pared by 3 bases and J by 4 bases, with 12 bases between. This CDR3 spans 14 amino acids. CDR3 nucleotides: TGTGCCAGCAGTTTCCGGGTAGGAGGCACTGAAGCTTTCTTT. Translated, it gives CASSFRVGGTEAFF.

This sequence joins TRBV12-3 or TRBV12-4 and TRBJ2-3; 7 positions agree with TRBD2. The V gene end was trimmed by 2 bases and the J gene end by 15 bases; junction bases not matched to a gene: 5. The CDR3 extends over 11 amino acids. The CDR3 loop reads CASSLSTSVYF. Here the CDR3 DNA reads TGTGCCAGCAGTTTAAGCACTAGCGTATATTTT.

This clone has just one count. In DNA, the CDR3 is TGTGCCAGTAGCTACTCATCTTCATACGAGCAGTACTTC. It codes for CASSYSSSYEQYF. This chain joins TRBV19 and TRBJ2-7; D is unclear. From germline, CDR1 is LNHDA and CDR2 SQIVND (reference sequence). Trimming shortened V by 6 bases and J by 4 bases, and 13 bases separated the two germline ends. The CDR3 loop spans 13 amino acids.

J is TRBJ2-5 and V is TRBV7-8; D perhaps matches TRBD2 (6 bases). The CDR3 runs 15 residues. Deletions cut 2 bases from V and 1 base from J, with 11 bases between. Germline CDR1 SGHVS, CDR2 FQNEAQ. CDR3: CASSLFGGVQETQYF. The CDR3 region has the DNA TGTGCCAGCAGCTTATTTGGAGGGGTCCAAGAGACCCAGTACTTC.

This clone was observed a handful of times. This rearrangement joins TRBV28 to TRBJ1-2; TRBD1 agrees at 7 bases. Germline V gives CDR1 MDHEN, CDR2 SYDVKM. The CDR3 runs 12 residues. The V segment lost 5 bases and the J segment 8 bases; nucleotides outside the gene matches: 5. As DNA, the CDR3 is TGTGCCAGCAGTACTGACAGGGACGGCTACACCTTC. It is translated as CASSTDRDGYTF.

The chain recombines TRBV19 with TRBJ1-6; D gene uncertain. The CDR3 length is 16 residues. Trimming shortened V by 5 bases and J by 0 bases, and 11 bases separated the two germline ends. Germline V gene data show CDR1 as LNHDA and CDR2 as SQIVND (reference sequence). Here the CDR3 DNA reads TGTGCCAGTAGTCATCTGCTGAGCTCCTATAATTCACCCCTCCACTTT. This sequence encodes CASSHLLSSYNSPLHF.

The chain carries TRBV6-4 and TRBJ1-5, with a tentative D call TRBD1 (6 bases). Germline V gene lookup returns CDR1 MRHNA and CDR2 SNTAGT. The ends were cut back, 5 bases at V and 3 bases at J, with 8 bases in the middle. The CDR3 loop spans 13 amino acids. The CDR3 spells CASSTGINQPQHF. In nucleotides, the CDR3 is TGTGCCAGCAGTACAGGGATCAATCAGCCCCAGCATTTT.

The rearrangement links TRBV5-6 to TRBJ1-1; TRBD1 matches 7 bases. Germline V gene sequence: CDR1 SGHDT, CDR2 YYEEEE. J lost 8 bases, V lost 3 bases, and 4 bases had no gene match. There are 12 residues in the CDR3. The CDR3 DNA follows: TGTGCCAGCAGCTATAAGACAGGGGAAGCTTTCTTT. This sequence encodes CASSYKTGEAFF.

The chain carries TRBV7-2 and TRBJ2-5, with 11 bases aligning to TRBD1. V lost 0 bases, J lost 11 bases, and 5 bases stayed unmatched. Germline CDR1 and CDR2: SGHTA and FQGNSA. The CDR3 is 14 residues long. CDR3 loop: CASSLAWTGGLQYF. CDR3 DNA sequence: TGTGCCAGCAGCTTAGCTTGGACAGGGGGCCTACAGTACTTC.

This clone was observed once. The chain joins TRBV5-1 to TRBJ1-2, with 8 bases matching TRBD1. Germline trimming cut 0 bases from V and 9 bases from J; bases unmatched to any gene: 4. The germline gives CDR1 SGHRS, CDR2 YFSETQ. This CDR3 is 13 amino acids long. CDR3 nucleotide sequence: TGCGCCAGCAGCTTGGCGGGACAGGACCGCTACACCTTC. This gives the protein CASSLAGQDRYTF.

The chain recombines TRBV2 with TRBJ1-5; a possible D gene is TRBD1 (5 bases). The germline CDR1 and CDR2 sequences are SNHLY and FYNNEI. This CDR3 is 14 amino acids long. Trimming stripped 2 bases from V and 4 bases from J, with 9 bases between. Here the CDR3 DNA reads TGTGCCAGCAGTGAATGGGGCGAGAATCAGCCCCAGCATTTT. Translation gives CASSEWGENQPQHF.